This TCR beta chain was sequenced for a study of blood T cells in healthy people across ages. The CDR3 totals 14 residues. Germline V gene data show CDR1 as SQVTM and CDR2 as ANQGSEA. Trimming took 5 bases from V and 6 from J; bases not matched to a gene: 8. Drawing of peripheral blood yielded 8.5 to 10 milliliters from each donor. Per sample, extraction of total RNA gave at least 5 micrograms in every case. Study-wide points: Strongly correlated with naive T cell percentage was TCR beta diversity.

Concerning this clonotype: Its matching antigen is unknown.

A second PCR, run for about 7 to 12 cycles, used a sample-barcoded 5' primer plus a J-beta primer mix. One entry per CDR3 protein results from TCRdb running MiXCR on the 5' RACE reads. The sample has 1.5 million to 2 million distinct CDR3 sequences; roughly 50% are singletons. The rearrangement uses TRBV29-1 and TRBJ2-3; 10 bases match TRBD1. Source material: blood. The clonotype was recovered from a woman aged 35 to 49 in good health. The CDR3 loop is CSVRDRGVGDTQYF. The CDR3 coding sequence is TGCAGCGTTCGGGACAGGGGAGTTGGGGATACGCAGTATTTT.